Each of the 8 T cell receptor beta chains below was sequenced from the same sample in a study of cytomegalovirus exposure and HLA in healthy donors. Both 60 Vbeta primers and 13 Jbeta primers went into the PCR. The data were produced by immunoSEQ multiplex PCR, yet TCRdb's version contains in-frame clones alone and is incomplete. Seen here are roughly 120,000 clones, roughly 67% observed once, and the top ten hold about 8.3%. Sequencing was carried out using PBMCs. Every receptor here comes from a man between 18 and 29 years old in good health and CMV-seropositive.

V gene TRBV6-1 combines with J gene TRBJ1-1; D is possibly TRBD1 (5 bases). Between the trimmed V and J ends, which lost 10 bases and 1 base, there was a span of 16 bases. This CDR3 has 14 amino acids. Germline lookup yields CDR1 MNHNS and CDR2 SASEGT. CDR3 amino acids: CATARGKWNTEAFF. CDR3 bases: TGTGCCACCGCAAGGGGAAAATGGAACACTGAAGCTTTCTTT.

V is TRBV4-1 and J is TRBJ1-2, with 8 bases fitting TRBD1. With 1 base clipped from V and 3 bases from J, the junction kept 4 bases outside the gene matches. The germline gives CDR1 MGHRA, CDR2 YSYEKL. The CDR3 totals 15 residues. The CDR3 protein is CASSQVQGADYGYTF. CDR3 coding DNA: TGCGCCAGCAGCCAAGTTCAGGGGGCGGACTATGGCTACACCTTC.

This rearrangement joins TRBV23-1 to TRBJ2-7; tentative D call: TRBD2 (6 bases). TRBV23-1 is marked as an open reading frame, function uncertain. This CDR3 region has 13 residues. Trimming removed 2 bases at V and 10 bases at J, with 15 bases between. The CDR3 DNA reads as TGCGCCAGCAGTCAACGGGGCCCTAGCGACCAGTACTTC. Its translation is CASSQRGPSDQYF.

The rearrangement links TRBV27 to TRBJ1-1, with 7 bases lining up with TRBD1. CDR1 is MNHEY, CDR2 SMNVEV, per germline (reference sequence). This CDR3 spans 13 amino acids. With V trimmed by 5 bases and J by 6 bases, 6 bases remained unmatched. CDR3 sequence (DNA): TGTGCCAGCAGTCCACAGGGGTCCGCTGAAGCTTTCTTT. It is translated as CASSPQGSAEAFF.

This chain links TRBV28 with TRBJ1-1, with D tentatively TRBD1 (6 bases). Germline values: CDR1 MDHEN, CDR2 SYDVKM. Between the trimmed V and J ends, which lost 5 bases and 1 base, there was a span of 20 bases. The CDR3 totals 17 residues. The CDR3 nucleotides are TGTGCCAGCAGTCCCTCCCCCTGGGGGGGGGCGAACACTGAAGCTTTCTTT. Residues: CASSPSPWGGANTEAFF.

This chain links TRBV6-1 with TRBJ2-1; D unresolved. The V end lost 6 bases, the J end lost 2 bases, and 14 bases lay between the germline ends. This CDR3 is built from 15 residues. Looked up from germline, CDR1 is MNHNS and CDR2 is SASEGT. The CDR3 loop reads CASRRPAEPYNEQFF. In DNA, the CDR3 is TGTGCCAGCAGGAGGCCCGCGGAACCCTACAATGAGCAGTTCTTC.

The chain has TRBV21-1 and TRBJ1-1. TRBV21-1 is a pseudogene segment. CDR3 size: 14 residues. The CDR3 coding sequence is TGTGCCAGCAGCAAAATCCCCCGGGACACTGAAGCTTTCTTT. It yields the protein CASSKIPRDTEAFF.

This chain joins TRBV18 and TRBJ1-2; unclear D gene. Trimming left V 0 bases short and J 8 bases short, with 10 bases between. Germline CDR1 is KGHSH and CDR2 is LQKENI. The CDR3 has 13 amino acids. The CDR3 DNA reads as TGTGCCAGCTCACCACCGGGGAGCGGGGGCTACACCTTC. It specifies CASSPPGSGGYTF.